This record concerns one TCR beta chain sequence. Its antigen is as yet unknown. This record belongs to a study of shared clonotypes between healthy human individuals. General observations from the study: A small donor pool kept down the genetic and exposure-history diversity that was represented.

All of the donors resided in Nashville, Tennessee, and each was a Caucasian adult. CDR3 length: 15 amino acids. Germline CDR1 is MNHEY and CDR2 is SVGAGI. V was trimmed by 4 bases and J by 0 bases, leaving 11 bases between them. Genomic DNA belonging to each subset was distributed in equal measure over several immunoSEQ plates. Sequenced by immunoSEQ multiplex PCR; TCRdb stores in-frame clones only, minus some. The sample lists fewer than 650,000 clones, approximately 80% occurring once. The chain couples TRBV6-5 to TRBJ2-3; tentative D call: TRBD2 (6 bases). Sequencing was performed on PBMCs. The TCR originated in a woman aged 40-49 years in good health. Some clones in this sample may be carry-over from other donors' samples. For the CDR3, the DNA is TGTGCCAGCAGTTCCCGACTAGTTAGCACAGATACGCAGTATTTT. The encoded protein is CASSSRLVSTDTQYF.